The clone carrying this T cell receptor beta chain has only one observation. The germline gives CDR1 MNHEY, CDR2 SVGAGI. The CDR3 extends over 14 amino acids. Trimming took off 5 bases at V and 0 bases at J, with 10 bases between the two ends. Sequencing used immunoSEQ multiplex PCR; TCRdb keeps in-frame clones, though not all of them. The profile shows roughly 310,000 clones, roughly 90% of them singletons. The data originate from a study of blood T cell repertoires in COVID-19. Two consecutive negative NP/OP PCR tests, clearance, or resolved symptoms defined Cohort 3 recovery. V is TRBV6-5 and J is TRBJ2-5; D not certain. Sequenced sample: PBMCs or T cells enriched from blood (not recorded which). The receptor was isolated from a man aged 60 to 69 who had recovered from COVID-19. The CDR3 region is CASSTGWYQETQYF. The DNA of the CDR3 is TGTGCCAGCAGTACCGGTTGGTACCAAGAGACCCAGTACTTC.